This TCR beta chain derives from a study of vaccination and CD4 T cells after COVID-19. Study background: A vaccine, either BNT162b2 or mRNA-1273, was given to participants in two doses. Blood was drawn a median around 72 days post second dose, range 14 to 241.

Indicated treatment: approximately nine-day PBMC culture with coronavirus spike peptide pools or control peptides (ViraFEST assay). In the ViraFEST assay, peptide-pool expansion preceded TCR sequencing of expanded clonotypes. The Oncomine TCR Beta short-read assay sequenced DNA from cultured CD4+ T cells. TCRdb called the PCR reads again in MiXCR, with one record for every CDR3 protein. Counted here are 14,000 or so distinct CDR3 sequences, 20% to 25% occurring once; the ten biggest clones make up 15% to 20%. The CDR3 totals 17 residues. CDR1 SGHTA and CDR2 FQGTGA come from the germline V gene. V gave up 0 bases and J gave up 7 bases, with 16 bases separating them. This clonotype counts as medium-sized. Its matching antigen is unknown.

The sequence came from a human donor who had recovered from COVID-19. The sequences come from CD4+ T cells from blood, cultured in vitro, collected after SARS-CoV-2 vaccination. The chain carries TRBV7-3 and TRBJ1-6; D is perhaps TRBD1 (6 bases). The CDR3, as DNA: TGTGCCAGCAGCTTAACCCCCCTGACAGGAGAAAATTCACCCCTCCACTTT. It translates to CASSLTPLTGENSPLHF.